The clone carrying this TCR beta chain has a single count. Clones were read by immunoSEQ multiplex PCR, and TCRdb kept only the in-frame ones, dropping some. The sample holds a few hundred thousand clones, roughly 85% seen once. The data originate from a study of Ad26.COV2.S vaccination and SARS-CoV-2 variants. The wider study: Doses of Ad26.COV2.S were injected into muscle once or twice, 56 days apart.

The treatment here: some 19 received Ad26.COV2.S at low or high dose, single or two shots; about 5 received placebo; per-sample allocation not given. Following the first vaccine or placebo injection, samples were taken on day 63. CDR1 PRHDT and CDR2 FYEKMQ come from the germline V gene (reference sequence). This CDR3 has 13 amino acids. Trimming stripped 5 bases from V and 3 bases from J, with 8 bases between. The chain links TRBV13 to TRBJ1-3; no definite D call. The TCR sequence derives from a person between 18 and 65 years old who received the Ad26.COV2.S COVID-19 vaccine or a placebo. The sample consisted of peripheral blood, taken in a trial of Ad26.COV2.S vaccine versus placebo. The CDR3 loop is CASSASNGNTIYF. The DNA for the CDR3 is TGTGCCAGCAGCGCGTCGAATGGAAACACCATATATTTT.